This section outlines one T cell receptor (beta chain) sequence together with its context. Its antigen remains unidentified. Generated by immunoSEQ multiplex PCR, the TCRdb table keeps only in-frame clones and is missing some. Of around 33,000 clones listed, about 80% are singletons. Patients were excluded for autoimmune disease history or systemic immunosuppression. The sample is drawn from a study of OX40 agonist ivuxolimab in advanced cancers. Study results and limitations: Expanded clones were, on average, more numerous among CD8+ T cells than CD4+. Both blood CD4+ and CD8+ T cells showed clonal growth by week 6 at 0.1 to 3.0 mg/kg.

Germline V gives CDR1 PRHDT, CDR2 FYEKMQ (reference sequence). The CDR3 extends over 13 amino acids. V lost 5 bases and J 5 bases, leaving 10 bases between the germline ends. The V call is TRBV13, the J call TRBJ2-1, with D unclear. The sequencing here drew on CD4+ or CD8+ T cells sorted from blood, taken in a trial of the OX40 agonist ivuxolimab. The clonotype was recovered from an adult with an advanced solid tumor such as melanoma, head and neck, liver or kidney cancer. Here the CDR3 DNA reads TGTGCCAGCAGCCCCCGACTCGACAATGAGCAGTTCTTC. It is translated as CASSPRLDNEQFF.